Included here is one TCR beta chain sequence, with context. Naive CD8 T cells were sorted, and the gate applied was CD8+CD4-CCR7+CD45RA+. TCRdb reprocessed the PCR reads via MiXCR and lists one record per CDR3 protein. This table has about 630,000 distinct CDR3 sequences, 25% appearing once. This sample was taken from a study of molecular identifiers for immune sequencing clone quantification. The CDR3 covers 16 residues. This TCR came from a human donor in good health. Some libraries in this study had Jurkat cell RNA spiked in. The sample consisted of naive CD8+ T cells from blood, with Jurkat cell RNA spiked in. Subset of the sample: FACS-sorted CD8+CD4-CCR7+CD45RA+ naive T cells. The chain uses TRBV12-2 and TRBJ2-2; TRBD1, the D gene given by the table, was not confirmed from the DNA. TRBV12-2 is flagged as a pseudogene. CDR3 bases: TGTGCAAGTCGCTTAGGACAGGGGGCGAGGACCGGGGAGCTGTTTTTT. It specifies CASRLGQGARTGELFF.